The rows below give T cell receptor beta chains drawn from one sample of a study of control samples from healthy donors and cancer patients. Measured with immunoSEQ multiplex PCR; TCRdb has only the in-frame clones, and not every one. Seen here are 95,000 to 150,000 clones, around 94% observed once, and the top ten hold just under 0.6%. What was sequenced was PBMCs. The receptors stem from a man older than 75 with head and neck cancer. CDR3s include the opening cysteine and the closing phenylalanine or tryptophan. Each record gives: D gene, V gene, J gene, CDR3 length, clone size, CDR3 protein, CDR3 DNA. The D gene is left open where the match is weak. Clone size is stated in some rows and not others, as once, few, many or a class when expanded.

D: TRBD1
V: TRBV13
J: TRBJ1-1
length: 14
size: NA
CDR3: CASSPRGRRTEAFF
DNA: TGTGCCAGCAGCCCTAGGGGGCGTCGTACTGAAGCTTTCTTT

D: NA
V: TRBV5-1
J: TRBJ1-2
length: 13
size: NA
CDR3: CASSPGELWDYTF
DNA: TGCGCCAGCAGCCCGGGGGAGCTATGGGACTACACCTTC

D: NA
V: TRBV7-9
J: TRBJ2-3
length: 14
size: NA
CDR3: CASSLVPDTDTQYF
DNA: TGTGCCAGCAGCTTAGTGCCAGACACAGATACGCAGTATTTT

D: TRBD1
V: TRBV6-1
J: TRBJ2-7
length: 16
size: NA
CDR3: CASSEGWDRGAYEQYF
DNA: TGTGCCAGCAGTGAGGGGTGGGACAGGGGGGCCTACGAGCAGTACTTC

D: NA
V: TRBV11-2
J: TRBJ2-7
length: 12
size: NA
CDR3: CASSHGSQEQYF
DNA: TGTGCCAGCAGCCACGGGTCGCAAGAGCAGTACTTC

D: TRBD1
V: TRBV29-1
J: TRBJ1-2
length: 13
size: NA
CDR3: CSVATGANYGYTF
DNA: TGCAGCGTCGCGACAGGGGCTAACTATGGCTACACCTTC

D: TRBD2
V: TRBV9
J: TRBJ2-5
length: 14
size: NA
CDR3: CASSSGRAQETQYF
DNA: TGTGCCAGCAGCAGCGGGAGAGCCCAAGAGACCCAGTACTTC

D: NA
V: TRBV4-1
J: TRBJ2-1
length: 15
size: NA
CDR3: CASSQGYGLDNEQFF
DNA: TGCGCCAGCAGCCAAGGTTACGGGCTCGACAATGAGCAGTTCTTC

D: TRBD1
V: TRBV5-1
J: TRBJ2-7
length: 13
size: NA
CDR3: CASSLGQGTEQYF
DNA: TGCGCCAGCAGCCTGGGACAGGGAACCGAGCAGTACTTC

D: NA
V: TRBV11-2
J: TRBJ2-3
length: 12
size: NA
CDR3: CASSLSIRSEDF
DNA: TGTGCCAGCAGCTTGAGTATTAGGTCAGAGGATTTT

D: TRBD1
V: TRBV5-6
J: TRBJ1-4
length: 14
size: NA
CDR3: CASSFDRVLGKLFF
DNA: TGTGCCAGCAGCTTTGACAGGGTACTGGGAAAACTGTTTTTT

D: NA
V: TRBV5-1
J: TRBJ1-1
length: 13
size: once
CDR3: CASSVGTATEAFF
DNA: TGCGCCAGCAGCGTAGGGACCGCCACTGAAGCTTTCTTT

D: NA
V: TRBV19
J: TRBJ2-1
length: 17
size: NA
CDR3: CASSKSGSGVDYNEQFF
DNA: TGTGCCAGTAGTAAGAGTGGGTCAGGGGTGGACTACAATGAGCAGTTCTTC

D: TRBD2
V: TRBV11-3
J: TRBJ2-3
length: 16
size: NA
CDR3: CASSLGTSGSSDTQYF
DNA: TGTGCCAGCAGCTTAGGCACTAGCGGGTCCTCAGATACGCAGTATTTT

D: NA
V: TRBV15
J: TRBJ1-2
length: 14
size: NA
CDR3: CATSRGGERGGYTF
DNA: TGTGCCACCAGCAGAGGGGGGGAACGTGGCGGCTACACCTTC

D: TRBD1
V: TRBV7-2
J: TRBJ1-4
length: 14
size: NA
CDR3: CASSPTGANEKLFF
DNA: TGTGCCAGCAGCCCGACAGGGGCTAATGAAAAACTGTTTTTT

D: NA
V: TRBV3-1/TRBV3-2
J: TRBJ2-1
length: 15
size: NA
CDR3: CASSRARISYNEQFF
DNA: TGTGCCAGCAGCCGGGCACGGATCTCCTACAATGAGCAGTTCTTC

D: NA
V: TRBV9
J: TRBJ2-2
length: 12
size: NA
CDR3: CASSAGLGELFF
DNA: TGTGCCAGCAGCGCTGGACTCGGGGAGCTGTTTTTT

D: TRBD1
V: TRBV4-1
J: TRBJ2-7
length: 16
size: NA
CDR3: CASSQRKDRGDYEQYF
DNA: TGCGCCAGCAGCCAGAGGAAGGACAGGGGTGACTACGAGCAGTACTTC

D: TRBD2
V: TRBV24-1
J: TRBJ2-3
length: 15
size: NA
CDR3: CATSGGTSRIDTQYF
DNA: TGTGCCACCAGCGGGGGGACTAGTCGGATAGATACGCAGTATTTT

D: NA
V: TRBV12-3/TRBV12-4
J: TRBJ2-2
length: 13
size: NA
CDR3: CASRIRNTGELFF
DNA: TGTGCCAGCAGAATCAGGAACACCGGGGAGCTGTTTTTT

D: NA
V: TRBV5-4
J: TRBJ1-1
length: 16
size: once
CDR3: CASSSQRGLGNTEAFF
DNA: TGTGCCAGCAGCTCCCAAAGGGGATTGGGTAACACTGAAGCTTTCTTT

D: TRBD1
V: TRBV7-9
J: TRBJ2-1
length: 15
size: NA
CDR3: CASSYRTGEVNEQFF
DNA: TGTGCCAGCAGCTACCGGACAGGAGAGGTAAATGAGCAGTTCTTC

D: TRBD1
V: TRBV5-1
J: TRBJ2-3
length: 13
size: NA
CDR3: CATSINRGDTQYF
DNA: TGCGCCACCTCGATAAACAGGGGAGATACGCAGTATTTT

D: NA
V: TRBV27
J: TRBJ1-5
length: 13
size: NA
CDR3: CASSLSGTAPQHF
DNA: TGTGCCAGCAGTTTATCAGGGACCGCGCCCCAGCATTTT

D: NA
V: TRBV9
J: TRBJ2-2
length: 12
size: NA
CDR3: CASSVRQGELFF
DNA: TGTGCCAGCAGCGTTCGCCAGGGGGAGCTGTTTTTT

D: NA
V: TRBV6-1
J: TRBJ2-7
length: 12
size: NA
CDR3: CASSDRGEEQYF
DNA: TGTGCCAGCAGTGACAGGGGGGAGGAGCAGTACTTC

D: NA
V: TRBV14
J: TRBJ2-5
length: 13
size: NA
CDR3: CASSQTALKTQYF
DNA: TGTGCCAGCAGCCAGACGGCCCTCAAGACCCAGTACTTC

D: TRBD1
V: TRBV5-1
J: TRBJ2-5
length: 14
size: NA
CDR3: CASSPGTGGETQYF
DNA: TGCGCCAGCAGCCCGGGGACAGGAGGAGAGACCCAGTACTTC

D: NA
V: TRBV24-1
J: TRBJ1-2
length: 13
size: NA
CDR3: CATSAGRGQGYTF
DNA: TGTGCCACCAGCGCGGGGAGAGGGCAGGGCTACACCTTC

D: NA
V: TRBV6-2/TRBV6-3
J: TRBJ1-2
length: 15
size: NA
CDR3: CASSYTMQGLRGYTF
DNA: TGTGCCAGCAGTTACACGATGCAGGGCTTGAGAGGCTACACCTTC

D: TRBD1
V: TRBV7-2
J: TRBJ2-3
length: 15
size: NA
CDR3: CASSPSGQSTDTQYF
DNA: TGTGCCAGCAGCCCCTCGGGACAGAGCACAGATACGCAGTATTTT

D: NA
V: TRBV3-1/TRBV3-2
J: TRBJ1-1
length: 17
size: NA
CDR3: CASSPLWGQGRNTEAFF
DNA: TGTGCCAGCAGCCCGCTTTGGGGGCAGGGACGGAACACTGAAGCTTTCTTT

D: TRBD2
V: TRBV6-2/TRBV6-3
J: TRBJ2-5
length: 15
size: NA
CDR3: CASSYGLAGQETQYF
DNA: TGTGCCAGCAGTTACGGACTAGCGGGTCAAGAGACCCAGTACTTC

D: NA
V: TRBV11-2
J: TRBJ1-5
length: 13
size: few
CDR3: CASSLGLDQPQHF
DNA: TGTGCCAGCAGCTTAGGGCTAGATCAGCCCCAGCATTTT